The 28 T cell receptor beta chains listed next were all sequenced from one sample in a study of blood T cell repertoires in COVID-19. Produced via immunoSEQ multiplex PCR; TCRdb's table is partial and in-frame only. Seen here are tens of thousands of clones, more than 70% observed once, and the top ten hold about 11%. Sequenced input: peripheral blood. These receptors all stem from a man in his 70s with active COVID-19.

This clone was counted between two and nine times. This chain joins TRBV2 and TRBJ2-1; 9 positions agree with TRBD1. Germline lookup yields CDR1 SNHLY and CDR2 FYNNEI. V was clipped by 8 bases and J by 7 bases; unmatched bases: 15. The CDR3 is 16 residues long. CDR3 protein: CASLLPGQGGINEQFF. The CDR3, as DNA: TGTGCCAGCCTTCTACCGGGACAGGGAGGGATTAATGAGCAGTTCTTC. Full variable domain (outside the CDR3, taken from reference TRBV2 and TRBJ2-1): EPEVTQTPSHQVTQMGQEVILRCVPISNHLYFYWYRQILGQKVEFLVSFYNNEISEKSEIFDDQFSVERPDGSNFTLKIRSTKLEDSAMYFCASLLPGQGGINEQFFGPGTRLTVL.

The CDR3 loop is CASSLYQETNYGYTF. The CDR3 DNA reads as TGTGCCAGCAGTTTATATCAGGAAACTAACTATGGCTACACCTTC. The gene calls are TRBV6-5 and TRBJ1-2; D unclear. Germline-derived CDR1 and CDR2 are MNHEY and SVGAGI. V was shortened by 4 bases and J by 0 bases, with 12 bases between the two germline ends. The CDR3 extends over 15 amino acids.

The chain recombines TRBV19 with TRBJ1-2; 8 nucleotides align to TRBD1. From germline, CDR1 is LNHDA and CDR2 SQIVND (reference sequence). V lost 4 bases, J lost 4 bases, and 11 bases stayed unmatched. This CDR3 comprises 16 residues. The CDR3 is CASSTGQGGTSYGYTF. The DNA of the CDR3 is TGTGCCAGTAGTACCGGACAGGGCGGAACTTCCTATGGCTACACCTTC.

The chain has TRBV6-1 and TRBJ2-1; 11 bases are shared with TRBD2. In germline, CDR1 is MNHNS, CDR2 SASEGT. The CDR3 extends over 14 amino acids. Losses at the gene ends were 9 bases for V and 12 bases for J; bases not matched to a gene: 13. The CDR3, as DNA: TGTGCCAGGCCACCGGGACTAGCGGAACCTAGGCAGTTCTTC. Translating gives CARPPGLAEPRQFF.

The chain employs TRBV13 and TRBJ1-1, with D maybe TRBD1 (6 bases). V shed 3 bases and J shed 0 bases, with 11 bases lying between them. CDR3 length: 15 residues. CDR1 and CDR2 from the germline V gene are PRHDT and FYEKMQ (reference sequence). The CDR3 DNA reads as TGTGCCAGCAGCTTTCAGACAGGCTTGAACACTGAAGCTTTCTTT. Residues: CASSFQTGLNTEAFF.

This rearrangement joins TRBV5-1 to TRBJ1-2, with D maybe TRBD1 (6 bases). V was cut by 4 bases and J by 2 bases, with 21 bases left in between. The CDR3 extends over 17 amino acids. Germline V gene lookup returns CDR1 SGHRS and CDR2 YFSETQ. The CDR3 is CASSVDQTRGANYGYTF. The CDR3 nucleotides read TGCGCCAGCAGCGTGGATCAAACCAGGGGTGCGAACTATGGCTACACCTTC.

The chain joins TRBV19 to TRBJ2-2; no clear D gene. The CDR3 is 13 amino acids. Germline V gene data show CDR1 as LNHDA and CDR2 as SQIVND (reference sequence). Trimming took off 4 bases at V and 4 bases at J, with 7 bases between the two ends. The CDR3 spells CASSTPPTGELFF. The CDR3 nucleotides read TGTGCCAGTAGTACCCCTCCCACCGGGGAGCTGTTTTTT.

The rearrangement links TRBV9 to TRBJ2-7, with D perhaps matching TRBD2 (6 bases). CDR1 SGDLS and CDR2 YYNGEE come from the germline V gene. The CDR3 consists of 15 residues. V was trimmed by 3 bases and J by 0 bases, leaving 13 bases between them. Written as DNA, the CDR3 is TGTGCCAGCAGCGGGGGGACTCGAAGCTCCTACGAGCAGTACTTC. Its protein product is CASSGGTRSSYEQYF.

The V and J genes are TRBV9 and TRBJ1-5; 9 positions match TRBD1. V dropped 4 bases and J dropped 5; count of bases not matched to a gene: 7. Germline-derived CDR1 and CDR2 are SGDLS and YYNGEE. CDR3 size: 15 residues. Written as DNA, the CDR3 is TGTGCCAGCAGCCCCACGGGGACAGGGTATCAGCCCCAGCATTTT. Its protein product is CASSPTGTGYQPQHF.

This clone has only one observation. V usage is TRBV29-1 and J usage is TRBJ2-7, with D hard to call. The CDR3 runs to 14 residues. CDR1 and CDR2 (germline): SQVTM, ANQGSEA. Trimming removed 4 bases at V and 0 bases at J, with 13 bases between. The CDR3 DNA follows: TGCAGCGTTGGGGTTGGCGGTAGCTCCTACGAGCAGTACTTC. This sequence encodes CSVGVGGSSYEQYF.

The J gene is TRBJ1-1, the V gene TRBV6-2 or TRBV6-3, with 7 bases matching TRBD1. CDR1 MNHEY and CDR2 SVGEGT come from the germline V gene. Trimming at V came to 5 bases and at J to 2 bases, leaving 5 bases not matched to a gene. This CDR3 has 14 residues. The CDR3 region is CASSPGGGNTEAFF. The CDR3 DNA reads TGTGCCAGCAGTCCGGGAGGGGGCAACACTGAAGCTTTCTTT.

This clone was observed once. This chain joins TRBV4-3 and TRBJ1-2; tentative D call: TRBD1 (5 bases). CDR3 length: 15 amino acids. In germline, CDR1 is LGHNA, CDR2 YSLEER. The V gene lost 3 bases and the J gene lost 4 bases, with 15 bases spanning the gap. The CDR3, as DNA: TGCGCCAGCAGCCACTCTGGGGGGGGAATCTATGGCTACACCTTC. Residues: CASSHSGGGIYGYTF.

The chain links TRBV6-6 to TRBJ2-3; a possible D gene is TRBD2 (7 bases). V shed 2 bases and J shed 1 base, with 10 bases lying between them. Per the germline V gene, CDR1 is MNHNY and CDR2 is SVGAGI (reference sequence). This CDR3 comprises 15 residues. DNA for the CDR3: TGTGCCAGCAGTTACGGAGGGGGGGGCACAGATACGCAGTATTTT. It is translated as CASSYGGGGTDTQYF.

CDR3 DNA: TGTGCCAGCAGGACAAACACTGAAGCTTTCTTT. Encoded protein: CASRTNTEAFF. The V gene is TRBV2, the J gene TRBJ1-1; no definite D call. Per germline, CDR1 SNHLY and CDR2 FYNNEI. The CDR3 covers 11 residues. Trimming removed 6 bases from V and 2 bases from J, with 4 bases in between.

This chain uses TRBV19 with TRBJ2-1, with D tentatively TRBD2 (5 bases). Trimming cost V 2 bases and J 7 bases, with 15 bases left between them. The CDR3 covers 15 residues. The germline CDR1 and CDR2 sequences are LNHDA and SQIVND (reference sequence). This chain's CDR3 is CASSISGPTGNEQFF. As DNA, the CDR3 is TGTGCCAGTAGTATAAGCGGCCCGACGGGGAATGAGCAGTTCTTC. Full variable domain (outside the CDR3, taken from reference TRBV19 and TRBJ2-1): DGGITQSPKYLFRKEGQNVTLSCEQNLNHDAMYWYRQDPGQGLRLIYYSQIVNDFQKGDIAEGYSVSREKKESFPLTVTSAQKNPTAFYLCASSISGPTGNEQFFGPGTRLTVL.

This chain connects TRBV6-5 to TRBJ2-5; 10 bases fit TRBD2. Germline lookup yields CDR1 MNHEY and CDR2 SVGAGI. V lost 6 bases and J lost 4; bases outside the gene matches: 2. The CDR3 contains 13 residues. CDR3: CASRLAGIETQYF. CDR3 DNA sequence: TGTGCCAGCAGACTAGCGGGGATAGAGACCCAGTACTTC.

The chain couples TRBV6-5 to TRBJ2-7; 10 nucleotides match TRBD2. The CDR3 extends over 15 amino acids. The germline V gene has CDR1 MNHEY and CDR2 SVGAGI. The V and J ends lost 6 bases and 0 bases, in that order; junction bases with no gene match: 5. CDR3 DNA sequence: TGTGCCAGCAGCGTTAGCGGGGGGAGCTCCTACGAGCAGTACTTC. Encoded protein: CASSVSGGSSYEQYF.

The CDR3: CASSYKETSGYEQYF. CDR3 bases: TGTGCCAGCAGTTATAAAGAGACTAGCGGCTACGAGCAGTACTTC. The rearrangement joins TRBV6-2 or TRBV6-3 to TRBJ2-7; 9 nucleotides match TRBD2. The CDR3 totals 15 residues. Per the germline V gene, CDR1 is MNHEY and CDR2 is SVGEGT. With 3 bases clipped from V and 3 bases from J, the junction kept 6 bases outside the gene matches.

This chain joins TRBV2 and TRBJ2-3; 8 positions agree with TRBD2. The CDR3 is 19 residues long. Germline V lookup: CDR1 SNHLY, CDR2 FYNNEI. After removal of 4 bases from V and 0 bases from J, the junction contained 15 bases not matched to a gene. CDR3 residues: CASSVKAGAASSSTDTQYF. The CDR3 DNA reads TGTGCCAGCAGTGTAAAAGCGGGGGCCGCCTCCTCTAGCACAGATACGCAGTATTTT.

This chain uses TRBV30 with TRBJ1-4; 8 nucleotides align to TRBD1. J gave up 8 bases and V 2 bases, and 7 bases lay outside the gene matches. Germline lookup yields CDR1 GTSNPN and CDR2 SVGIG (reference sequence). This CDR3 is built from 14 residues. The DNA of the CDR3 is TGTGCCTGGAGTCGGGACAGGCTGGACGAAAAACTGTTTTTT. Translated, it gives CAWSRDRLDEKLFF.

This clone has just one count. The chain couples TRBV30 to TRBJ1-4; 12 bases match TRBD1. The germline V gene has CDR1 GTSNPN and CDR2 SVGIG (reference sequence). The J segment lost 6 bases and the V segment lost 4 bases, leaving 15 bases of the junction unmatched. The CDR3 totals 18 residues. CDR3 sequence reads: CAWTTRGGQGAPYEKLFF. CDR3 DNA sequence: TGTGCCTGGACGACCAGGGGGGGACAGGGGGCCCCTTATGAAAAACTGTTTTTT.

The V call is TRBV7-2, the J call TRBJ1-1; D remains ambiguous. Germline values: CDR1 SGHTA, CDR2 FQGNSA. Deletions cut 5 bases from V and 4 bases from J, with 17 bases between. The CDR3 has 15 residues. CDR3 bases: TGTGCCAGCAGCGGAGGAGTCGGCGTTTCCACTGAAGCTTTCTTT. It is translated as CASSGGVGVSTEAFF.

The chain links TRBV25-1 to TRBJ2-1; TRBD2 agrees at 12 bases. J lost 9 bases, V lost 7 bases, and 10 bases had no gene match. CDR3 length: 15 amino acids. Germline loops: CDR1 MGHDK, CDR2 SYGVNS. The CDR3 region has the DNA TGTGCCAGCACCCAACTAGCGGGGGGCCCCGGTGAGCAGTTCTTC. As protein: CASTQLAGGPGEQFF. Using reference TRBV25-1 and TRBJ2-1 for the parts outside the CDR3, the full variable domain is EADIYQTPRYLVIGTGKKITLECSQTMGHDKMYWYQQDPGMELHLIHYSYGVNSTEKGDLSSESTVSRIRTEHFPLTLESARPSHTSQYLCASTQLAGGPGEQFFGPGTRLTVL.

The CDR3 coding sequence is TGTGCCAGCAGTCCGGCGGCTCCGGGGGAGCAGTTCTTC. It codes for CASSPAAPGEQFF. The V gene is TRBV12-3 or TRBV12-4, the J gene TRBJ2-1; TRBD2 is a possible D gene (5 bases). Deletions cut 5 bases from V and 10 bases from J, with 15 bases between. The CDR3 spans 13 residues.

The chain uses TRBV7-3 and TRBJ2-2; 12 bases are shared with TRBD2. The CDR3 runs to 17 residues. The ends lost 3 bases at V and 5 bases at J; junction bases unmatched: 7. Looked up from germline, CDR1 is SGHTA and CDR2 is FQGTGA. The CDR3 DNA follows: TGTGCCAGCAGCTTTATCCCCCTAGCGGGGGGGACCGGGGAGCTGTTTTTT. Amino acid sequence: CASSFIPLAGGTGELFF.

CDR3 region: CASSLGFGGDNEQFF. The CDR3 nucleotides are TGTGCCAGCTCGCTCGGGTTCGGGGGAGACAATGAGCAGTTCTTC. The chain joins TRBV18 to TRBJ2-1; tentatively, D is TRBD2 (6 bases). The CDR3 consists of 15 residues. Germline values: CDR1 KGHSH, CDR2 LQKENI. The V end was cut by 6 bases, the J end by 5 bases, with 17 bases between.

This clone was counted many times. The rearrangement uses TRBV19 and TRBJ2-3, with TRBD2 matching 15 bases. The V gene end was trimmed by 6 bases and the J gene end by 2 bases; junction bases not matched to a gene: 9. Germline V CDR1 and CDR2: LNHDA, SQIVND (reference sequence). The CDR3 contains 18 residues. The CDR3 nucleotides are TGTGCCAGTAGGAATACCGGGACTAGCGGGGGGATCACAGATACGCAGTATTTT. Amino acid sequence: CASRNTGTSGGITDTQYF.

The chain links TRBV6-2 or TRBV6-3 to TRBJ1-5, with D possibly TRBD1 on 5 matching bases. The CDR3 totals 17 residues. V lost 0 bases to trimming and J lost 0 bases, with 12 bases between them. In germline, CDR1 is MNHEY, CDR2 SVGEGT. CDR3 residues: CASSYSIGAYSNQPQHF. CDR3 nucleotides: TGTGCCAGCAGTTACTCAATTGGGGCGTATAGCAATCAGCCCCAGCATTTT.